The T cell receptor (beta chain) described here comes from a study of vaccination effects on CD4 cells after COVID-19. Study summary: Some 2.1 million PBMC per well received about 10 IU/ml IL-2 and approximately 10 ug/ml peptides in culture.

The authors isolated CD4+ T cells after 9 to 10 days of culture. Half-medium exchanges with IL-2 medium took place on days 3 and 7. Remarks on this clone: The antigen remains unidentified.

Data came from immunoSEQ multiplex PCR; TCRdb stores just in-frame clones and leaves some out. This sample yields some 40,000 clones, of which 82% are seen a single time; just under 3% belongs to the top ten. Per the germline V gene, CDR1 is SNHLY and CDR2 is FYNNEI. Trimming removed 2 bases from V and 3 bases from J, with 10 bases in between. The CDR3 spans 14 residues. The sequence derives from a human donor who received a COVID-19 vaccine. Sample: CD4+ T cells from PBMCs cultured without peptide, taken before COVID-19 vaccination. The rearrangement links TRBV2 to TRBJ1-1; the D gene is possibly TRBD1 (6 bases). DNA for the CDR3: TGTGCCAGCAGTGAATACAGGGACGACACTGAAGCTTTCTTT. It translates to CASSEYRDDTEAFF.